Each of the 32 T cell receptor beta chains below was sequenced from the same sample in a study of blood T cell repertoires in COVID-19. This table comes from immunoSEQ multiplex PCR, and its TCRdb copy is limited to in-frame clones, with some not included. The sample lists 150,000 to 180,000 clones; roughly 80% were seen once. The specimen was peripheral blood. These receptors came from a woman aged 60-70 years with acute or convalescent COVID-19.

CDR3 DNA: TGTGCCAGCAGCTTAAACCAGGGGGTCGCTGAAGCTTTCTTT. This gives the protein CASSLNQGVAEAFF. This sequence joins TRBV7-6 and TRBJ1-1, with 7 bases that match TRBD1. Trimming took 2 bases from V and 6 from J; bases not matched to a gene: 6. Germline V CDR1 and CDR2: SGHVS, FNYEAQ. This CDR3 contains 14 residues.

This clone was recorded once. The V call is TRBV3-1 (or the pseudogene TRBV3-2), the J call TRBJ2-3; a weak D match, TRBD2 (5 bases). Germline V gene data show CDR1 as LGHDT and CDR2 as YNNKEL (reference sequence). With 0 bases removed from V and 1 base from J, the gap between germline ends came to 14 bases. This CDR3 contains 17 residues. As DNA, the CDR3 is TGTGCCAGCAGCCAAGATCGGGGAGTATGGGGCACAGATACGCAGTATTTT. It is translated as CASSQDRGVWGTDTQYF.

This clone has a handful of counts. The J gene is TRBJ2-4, the V gene TRBV11-1, with 8 bases matching TRBD2. V lost 4 bases to trimming and J lost 9 bases; unmatched junction nucleotides: 8. Looked up from germline, CDR1 is SGHAT and CDR2 is FQDESV (reference sequence). The CDR3 loop spans 14 amino acids. For the CDR3, the DNA is TGTGCCAGCAGCTCCGGTGGACTAGCCGGCATTCAGTACTTC. Its translation is CASSSGGLAGIQYF.

For the CDR3, the DNA is TGTGCCACCGTTCAAAGGGGCCGGGGGAGCACTGAAGCTTTCTTT. Amino acids: CATVQRGRGSTEAFF. J is TRBJ1-1 and V is TRBV19; D is possibly TRBD1 (5 bases). Per the germline V gene, CDR1 is LNHDA and CDR2 is SQIVND (reference sequence). The V end was cut by 10 bases, the J end by 4 bases, with 22 bases between. CDR3 length equals 15 residues.

The chain combines TRBV9 with TRBJ2-6; D may be TRBD2 (5 bases). From germline, CDR1 is SGDLS and CDR2 YYNGEE. V was trimmed by 6 bases and J by 0 bases, leaving 16 bases between them. This CDR3 is built from 17 residues. DNA for the CDR3: TGTGCCAGCACCAGCGGTGGGAGTAGCTCTGGGGCCAACGTCCTGACTTTC. Amino acids: CASTSGGSSSGANVLTF.

The chain has TRBV30 and TRBJ1-6; 11 bases are a match to TRBD1. After removal of 3 bases from V and 8 bases from J, the junction contained 15 bases not matched to a gene. Germline CDR1 reads GTSNPN; CDR2 reads SVGIG (reference sequence). The CDR3 runs to 18 residues. The CDR3 protein is CAWSDLLAGTGGDSPLHF. The CDR3 coding sequence is TGTGCCTGGAGCGACCTCCTTGCCGGGACAGGGGGGGATTCACCCCTCCACTTT.

The chain combines TRBV5-1 with TRBJ2-1, with 10 bases fitting TRBD2. CDR1 is SGHRS and CDR2 is YFSETQ in the germline V gene. V trimming: 4 bases; J trimming: 4 bases; junction bases outside the gene matches: 11. The CDR3 runs to 17 residues. This CDR3 reads CASSPPRLAGGYNEQFF. DNA of the CDR3: TGCGCCAGCAGCCCCCCGCGATTAGCGGGGGGATACAATGAGCAGTTCTTC.

The chain joins TRBV6-5 to TRBJ1-2; possibly TRBD1 for D (5 bases). This CDR3 comprises 14 residues. V was clipped by 7 bases and J by 5 bases, with 17 bases between them. Germline assignment: CDR1 MNHEY and CDR2 SVGAGI. The CDR3 is CASILAGKGYGYTF. The DNA of the CDR3 is TGTGCCAGCATCCTGGCAGGGAAGGGGTATGGCTACACCTTC.

This chain joins TRBV6-5 and TRBJ1-2, with a tentative D call TRBD1 (6 bases). From germline, CDR1 is MNHEY and CDR2 SVGAGI. The CDR3 spans 12 residues. The CDR3 loop is CAATQGTYGYTF. The DNA for the CDR3 is TGTGCAGCCACTCAGGGGACCTATGGCTACACCTTC.

This clone was seen a few times. The chain has TRBV15 and TRBJ1-5; 7 bases align to TRBD1. Germline values: CDR1 LNHNV, CDR2 YYDKDF (reference sequence). This CDR3 has 15 residues. Trimming at V came to 2 bases and at J to 9 bases, leaving 10 bases not matched to a gene. The CDR3 region is CATSRRQGGTAPQHF. The CDR3 DNA follows: TGTGCCACCAGCAGACGACAGGGCGGGACCGCGCCCCAGCATTTT.

CDR3 residues: CASSYESSGANVLTF. CDR3 DNA: TGTGCCAGCAGTTACGAGTCGTCTGGGGCCAACGTCCTGACTTTC. The V and J genes are TRBV6-5 and TRBJ2-6; D remains ambiguous. Germline values: CDR1 MNHEY, CDR2 SVGAGI. V was shortened by 2 bases and J by 1 base, with 6 bases between the two germline ends. The CDR3 consists of 15 residues.

J is TRBJ2-7 and V is TRBV6-1; 8 nucleotides agree with TRBD1. The CDR3 is 15 amino acids. Germline V gene data show CDR1 as MNHNS and CDR2 as SASEGT. The ends lost 2 bases at V and 2 bases at J; junction bases unmatched: 5. Here the CDR3 reads CASSESGQAPYEQYF. DNA for the CDR3: TGTGCCAGCAGTGAATCGGGACAGGCCCCCTACGAGCAGTACTTC.

This clone has a single count. The chain has TRBV7-9 and TRBJ1-4; D is possibly TRBD1 (6 bases). Germline CDR1 is SEHNR and CDR2 is FQNEAQ (reference sequence). This CDR3 comprises 13 residues. V was clipped by 6 bases and J by 5 bases, with 10 bases between them. CDR3 in amino acids: CASSGGANEKLFF. The CDR3 DNA reads as TGTGCCAGCAGTGGGGGGGCCAATGAAAAACTGTTTTTT.

This rearrangement joins TRBV28 to TRBJ2-1; tentative D call: TRBD1 (6 bases). Germline V CDR1 and CDR2: MDHEN, SYDVKM. Between the trimmed V and J ends, which lost 4 bases and 6 bases, there was a span of 13 bases. The CDR3 length is 14 residues. CDR3: CASSSPTGTNEQFF. For the CDR3, the DNA is TGTGCCAGCAGTTCCCCAACAGGGACCAATGAGCAGTTCTTC.

This sequence joins TRBV6-1 and TRBJ1-4; 9 bases fit TRBD1. CDR3 length: 17 residues. V lost 0 bases to trimming and J lost 1 base; unmatched junction nucleotides: 3. Germline V gene lookup returns CDR1 MNHNS and CDR2 SASEGT. The CDR3 DNA is TGTGCCAGCAGTGAAGCCGGGACAGGGATAACTAATGAAAAACTGTTTTTT. Protein product: CASSEAGTGITNEKLFF.

The chain couples TRBV25-1 to TRBJ2-6; D is undetermined. Trimming left V 6 bases short and J 1 base short, with 13 bases between. CDR1 is MGHDK, CDR2 SYGVNS, per germline. The CDR3 totals 16 residues. This chain's CDR3 is CASSGLGLSGANVLTF. CDR3 DNA sequence: TGTGCCAGCAGCGGGTTAGGTTTGTCTGGGGCCAACGTCCTGACTTTC.

Notes on this clone: Distinct nucleotide sequences in the sample also encode this CDR3. Written as DNA, the CDR3 is TGTGCCAGCAGTGAGGGGACAGGGCTCTATGGCTACACCTTC. Translating it yields CASSEGTGLYGYTF. The chain couples TRBV6-1 to TRBJ1-2; 9 nucleotides line up with TRBD1. The ends lost 3 bases at V and 4 bases at J; junction bases unmatched: 3. CDR3 length equals 14 residues. From germline, CDR1 is MNHNS and CDR2 SASEGT.

In its sample, this clone was seen once. This rearrangement joins TRBV5-5 to TRBJ1-2, with D maybe TRBD1 (5 bases). Between the trimmed V and J ends, which lost 5 bases and 1 base, there was a span of 15 bases. The CDR3 loop spans 15 amino acids. Germline V gene sequence: CDR1 SGHKS, CDR2 YYEKEE (reference sequence). The CDR3: CASSLQETINYGYTF. For the CDR3, the DNA is TGTGCCAGCAGTTTACAGGAGACCATTAACTATGGCTACACCTTC. The variable domain in full, completed from reference TRBV5-5 and TRBJ1-2, reads DAGVTQSPTHLIKTRGQQVTLRCSPISGHKSVSWYQQVLGQGPQFIFQYYEKEERGRGNFPDRFSARQFPNYSSELNVNALLLGDSALYLCASSLQETINYGYTFGSGTRLTVV.

The chain has TRBV24-1 and TRBJ1-2; the D is unclear. Trimming pared 4 bases from V and 3 bases from J, leaving 8 bases between. The CDR3 runs 13 residues. Germline V gene data show CDR1 as KGHDR and CDR2 as SFDVKD. The CDR3 coding sequence is TGTGCCACCAGTGAAGACACCTACTATGGCTACACCTTC. Protein: CATSEDTYYGYTF.

The chain couples TRBV7-8 to TRBJ1-5; D might be TRBD1 (5 bases). Germline V lookup: CDR1 SGHVS, CDR2 FQNEAQ. There are 16 residues in the CDR3. The germline V and J ends were trimmed by 4 bases and 2 bases, with 15 bases remaining between them. CDR3 sequence (DNA): TGTGCCAGCAGCTCCCTACCGGGAGGGGGCAATCAGCCCCAGCATTTT. This sequence encodes CASSSLPGGGNQPQHF.

The chain combines TRBV9 with TRBJ2-1; TRBD1 might be the D (5 bases). This CDR3 has 15 residues. The V gene lost 3 bases and the J gene lost 14 bases, with 24 bases spanning the gap. The germline gives CDR1 SGDLS, CDR2 YYNGEE. CDR3 bases: TGTGCCAGCAGCGGCTACCCTTCAATAACAGGCTTCGAGTTCTTC. It encodes CASSGYPSITGFEFF.

This chain links TRBV10-3 with TRBJ2-1, with 8 bases that match TRBD2. Germline V gives CDR1 ENHRY, CDR2 SYGVKD. The CDR3 totals 15 residues. Trimming took 0 bases from V and 4 from J; bases not matched to a gene: 2. Here the CDR3 reads CAISESSGAYNEQFF. CDR3 nucleotides: TGTGCCATCAGTGAGTCTAGCGGGGCGTACAATGAGCAGTTCTTC.

The CDR3 bases are TGTGCCGGGACAGGGCTCTCTGGGGCCAACGTCCTGACTTTC. This translates into CAGTGLSGANVLTF. The chain has TRBV2 and TRBJ2-6; 9 nucleotides agree with TRBD1. V lost 11 bases to trimming and J lost 0 bases; unmatched junction nucleotides: 2. The CDR3 extends over 14 amino acids. Germline CDR1 SNHLY, CDR2 FYNNEI.

The chain uses TRBV9 and TRBJ1-1, with D possibly matching TRBD1 (5 bases). With 0 bases removed from V and 0 bases from J, the gap between germline ends came to 9 bases. The CDR3 has 15 residues. Per the germline V gene, CDR1 is SGDLS and CDR2 is YYNGEE. For the CDR3, the DNA is TGTGCCAGCAGCGTAGATGGGGCTTTGAACACTGAAGCTTTCTTT. Translating gives CASSVDGALNTEAFF.

J is TRBJ1-1 and V is TRBV9; D not resolved. The CDR3 is 14 amino acids. The V and J ends lost 2 bases and 1 base respectively, with 9 bases between them. Per the germline V gene, CDR1 is SGDLS and CDR2 is YYNGEE. The CDR3 DNA is TGTGCCAGCAGCGTCGAGTCGCAGAACACTGAAGCTTTCTTT. This gives the protein CASSVESQNTEAFF.

The V gene is TRBV12-3 or TRBV12-4, the J gene TRBJ1-6, with D perhaps TRBD1 (5 bases). Trimming shortened V by 5 bases and J by 10 bases, and 12 bases separated the two germline ends. The CDR3 length is 13 residues. The CDR3 sequence: CASSRSTGSPLHF. CDR3 nucleotides: TGTGCCAGCAGTCGTAGCACAGGATCACCCCTCCACTTT.

The chain uses TRBV7-3 and TRBJ2-6; 9 bases align to TRBD1. Germline V gene lookup returns CDR1 SGHTA and CDR2 FQGTGA. J was trimmed by 0 bases and V by 5 bases; bases with no gene match: 14. The CDR3 loop spans 20 amino acids. CDR3 sequence (DNA): TGTGCCAGCAGCAAGATCGGGACAGGGAGCTTTACCTCTGGGGCCAACGTCCTGACTTTC. This gives the protein CASSKIGTGSFTSGANVLTF.

The gene calls are TRBV15 and TRBJ1-5; 7 nucleotides match TRBD1. V lost 1 base to trimming and J lost 0 bases; unmatched junction nucleotides: 6. The CDR3 is made up of 17 amino acids. The germline V gene has CDR1 LNHNV and CDR2 YYDKDF (reference sequence). Here the CDR3 reads CATSRVRDSYSNQPQHF. CDR3 in DNA: TGTGCCACCAGCAGAGTCCGGGACAGCTATAGCAATCAGCCCCAGCATTTT.

The chain joins TRBV15 to TRBJ1-3; D perhaps matches TRBD1 (5 bases). With 0 bases removed from V and 0 bases from J, the gap between germline ends came to 18 bases. The CDR3 runs 19 residues. Germline values: CDR1 LNHNV, CDR2 YYDKDF (reference sequence). CDR3 residues: CATSRDFGDSSHSGNTIYF. For the CDR3, the DNA is TGTGCCACCAGCAGAGATTTTGGGGACTCAAGTCACTCTGGAAACACCATATATTTT.

The rearrangement joins TRBV27 to TRBJ2-2; D is unresolved. V gave up 7 bases and J gave up 3 bases, with 12 bases separating them. In germline, CDR1 is MNHEY, CDR2 SMNVEV (reference sequence). The CDR3 covers 14 residues. The CDR3 loop reads CASKMSLHTGELFF. CDR3 sequence (DNA): TGTGCCAGCAAGATGAGCCTTCACACCGGGGAGCTGTTTTTT.

The chain employs TRBV6-1 and TRBJ1-2; 7 bases agree with TRBD1. Trimming cost V 3 bases and J 4 bases; bases outside gene matches: 8. From germline, CDR1 is MNHNS and CDR2 SASEGT. This CDR3 is built from 15 residues. The CDR3 protein is CASSEGQSKLYGYTF. CDR3 coding DNA: TGTGCCAGCAGTGAGGGACAGTCTAAGCTCTATGGCTACACCTTC.

The chain uses TRBV27 and TRBJ2-3; D may be TRBD2 (5 bases). V was shortened by 2 bases and J by 2 bases, with 14 bases between the two germline ends. Germline assignment: CDR1 MNHEY and CDR2 SMNVEV (reference sequence). The CDR3 sequence is 16 residues long. In nucleotides, the CDR3 is TGTGCCAGCAGTTTAAGAGGGCCTCGGACCACAGATACGCAGTATTTT. Its translation is CASSLRGPRTTDTQYF.